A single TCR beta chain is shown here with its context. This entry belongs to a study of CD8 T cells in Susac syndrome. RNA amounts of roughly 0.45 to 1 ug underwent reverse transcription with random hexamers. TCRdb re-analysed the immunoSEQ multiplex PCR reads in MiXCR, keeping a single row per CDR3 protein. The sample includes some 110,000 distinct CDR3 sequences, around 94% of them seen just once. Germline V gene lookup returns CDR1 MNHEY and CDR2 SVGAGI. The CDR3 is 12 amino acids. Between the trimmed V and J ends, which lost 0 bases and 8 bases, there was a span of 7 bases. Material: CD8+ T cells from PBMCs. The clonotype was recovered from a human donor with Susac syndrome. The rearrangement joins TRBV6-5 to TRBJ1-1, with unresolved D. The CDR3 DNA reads TGTGCCAGCAGTTACTCACGGCGGGAAGCTTTCTTT. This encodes CASSYSRREAFF.